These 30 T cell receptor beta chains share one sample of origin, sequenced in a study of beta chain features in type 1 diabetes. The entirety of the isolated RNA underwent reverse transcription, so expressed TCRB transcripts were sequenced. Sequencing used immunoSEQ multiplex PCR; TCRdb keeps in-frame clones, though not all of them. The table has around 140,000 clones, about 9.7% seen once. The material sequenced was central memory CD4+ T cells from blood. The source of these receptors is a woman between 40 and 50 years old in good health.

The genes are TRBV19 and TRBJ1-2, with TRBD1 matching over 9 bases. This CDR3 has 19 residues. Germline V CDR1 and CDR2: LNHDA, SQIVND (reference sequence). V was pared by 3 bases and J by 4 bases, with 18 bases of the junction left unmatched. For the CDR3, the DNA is TGTGCCAGTAGTATCGGAGCCGGGACAGGGAAGAAGGGGGCCTATGGCTACACCTTC. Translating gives CASSIGAGTGKKGAYGYTF.

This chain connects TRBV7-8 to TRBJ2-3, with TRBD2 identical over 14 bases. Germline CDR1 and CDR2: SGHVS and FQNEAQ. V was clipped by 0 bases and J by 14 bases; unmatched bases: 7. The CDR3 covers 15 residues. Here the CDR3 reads CASSLARLAGGGSYF. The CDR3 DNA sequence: TGTGCCAGCAGCTTAGCGCGACTAGCGGGGGGGGGATCGTATTTT. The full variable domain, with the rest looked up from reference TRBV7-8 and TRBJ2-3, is GAGVSQSPRYKVAKRGQDVALRCDPISGHVSLFWYQQALGQGPEFLTYFQNEAQLDKSGLPSDRFFAERPEGSVSTLKIQRTQQEDSAVYLCASSLARLAGGGSYFGPGTRLTVL.

In nucleotides, the CDR3 is TGTGCCAGCAGTTTATCCGGGACAGGGGGCGGCGGGTTAACTGAAAAACTGTTTTTT. Translating it yields CASSLSGTGGGGLTEKLFF. The chain couples TRBV11-2 to TRBJ1-4, with TRBD1 matching over 12 bases. In germline, CDR1 is SGHAT, CDR2 FQNNGV. The CDR3 is made up of 19 amino acids. V trimming: 6 bases; J trimming: 7 bases; junction bases outside the gene matches: 18. The full variable domain, its missing parts supplied by reference TRBV11-2 and TRBJ1-4, is EAGVAQSPRYKIIEKRQSVAFWCNPISGHATLYWYQQILGQGPKLLIQFQNNGVVDDSQLPKDRFSAERLKGVDSTLKIQPAKLEDSAVYLCASSLSGTGGGGLTEKLFFGSGTQLSVL.

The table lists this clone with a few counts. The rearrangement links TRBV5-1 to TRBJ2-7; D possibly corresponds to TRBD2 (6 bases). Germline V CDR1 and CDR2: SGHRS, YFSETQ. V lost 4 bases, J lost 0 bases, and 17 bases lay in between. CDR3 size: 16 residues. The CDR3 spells CASSPAGLRSSYEQYF. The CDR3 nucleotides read TGCGCCAGCAGCCCGGCGGGGCTACGGAGCTCCTACGAGCAGTACTTC. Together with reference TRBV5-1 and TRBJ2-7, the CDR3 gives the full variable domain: KAGVTQTPRYLIKTRGQQVTLSCSPISGHRSVSWYQQTPGQGLQFLFEYFSETQRNKGNFPGRFSGRQFSNSRSEMNVSTLELGDSALYLCASSPAGLRSSYEQYFGPGTRLTVT.

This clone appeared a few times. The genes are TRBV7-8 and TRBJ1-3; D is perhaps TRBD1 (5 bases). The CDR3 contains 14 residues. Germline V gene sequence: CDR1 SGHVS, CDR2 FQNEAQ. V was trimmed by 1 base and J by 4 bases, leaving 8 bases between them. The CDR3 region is CASSLGGSGNTIYF. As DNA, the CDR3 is TGTGCCAGCAGCTTAGGGGGCTCCGGAAACACCATATATTTT.

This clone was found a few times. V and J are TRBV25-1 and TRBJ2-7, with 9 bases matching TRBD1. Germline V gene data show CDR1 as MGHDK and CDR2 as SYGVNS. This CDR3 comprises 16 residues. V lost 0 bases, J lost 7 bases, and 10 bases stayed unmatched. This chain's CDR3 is CASSEYIQGALREQYF. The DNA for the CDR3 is TGTGCCAGCAGTGAATATATACAGGGGGCTCTGCGGGAGCAGTACTTC.

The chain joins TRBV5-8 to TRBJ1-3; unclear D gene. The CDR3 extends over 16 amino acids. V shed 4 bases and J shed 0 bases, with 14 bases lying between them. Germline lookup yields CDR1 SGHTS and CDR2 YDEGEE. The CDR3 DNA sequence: TGTGCCAGCAGCGCTAGGAGGGAAAGCTCTGGAAACACCATATATTTT. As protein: CASSARRESSGNTIYF.

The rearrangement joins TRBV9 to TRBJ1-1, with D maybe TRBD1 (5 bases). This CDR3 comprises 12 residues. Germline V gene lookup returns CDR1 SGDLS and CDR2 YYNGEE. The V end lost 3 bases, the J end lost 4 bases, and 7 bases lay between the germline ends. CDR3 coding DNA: TGTGCCAGCAGCGCTGACAGCACTGAAGCTTTCTTT. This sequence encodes CASSADSTEAFF.

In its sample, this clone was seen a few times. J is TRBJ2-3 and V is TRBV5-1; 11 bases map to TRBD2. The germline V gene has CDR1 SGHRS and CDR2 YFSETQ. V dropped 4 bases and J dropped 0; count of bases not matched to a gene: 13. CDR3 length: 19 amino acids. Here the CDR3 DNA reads TGCGCCAGCAGCCCCCGGGCAGCTAGCGGGGGGCTTAGCACAGATACGCAGTATTTT. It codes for CASSPRAASGGLSTDTQYF.

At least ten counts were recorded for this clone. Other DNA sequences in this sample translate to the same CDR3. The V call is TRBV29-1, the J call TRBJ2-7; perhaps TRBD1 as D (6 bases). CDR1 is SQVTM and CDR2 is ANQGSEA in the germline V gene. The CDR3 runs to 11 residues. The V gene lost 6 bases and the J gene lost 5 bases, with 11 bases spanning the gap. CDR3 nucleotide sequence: TGCAGCGTACGCACAGGGAACGAGCAGTACTTC. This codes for CSVRTGNEQYF.

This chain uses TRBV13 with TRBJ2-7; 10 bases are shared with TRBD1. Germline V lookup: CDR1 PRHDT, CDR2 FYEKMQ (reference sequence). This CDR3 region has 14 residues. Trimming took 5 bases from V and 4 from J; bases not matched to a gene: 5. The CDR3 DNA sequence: TGTGCCAGCAGCCCAAGGACAGGGGGATACGAGCAGTACTTC. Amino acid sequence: CASSPRTGGYEQYF.

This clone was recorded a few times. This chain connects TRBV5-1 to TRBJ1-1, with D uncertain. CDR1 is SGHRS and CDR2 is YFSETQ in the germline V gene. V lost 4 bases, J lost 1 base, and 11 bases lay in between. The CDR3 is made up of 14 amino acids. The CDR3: CASSGTESNTEAFF. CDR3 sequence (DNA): TGCGCCAGCAGCGGCACAGAGTCGAACACTGAAGCTTTCTTT. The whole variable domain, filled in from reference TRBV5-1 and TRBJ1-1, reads KAGVTQTPRYLIKTRGQQVTLSCSPISGHRSVSWYQQTPGQGLQFLFEYFSETQRNKGNFPGRFSGRQFSNSRSEMNVSTLELGDSALYLCASSGTESNTEAFFGQGTRLTVV.

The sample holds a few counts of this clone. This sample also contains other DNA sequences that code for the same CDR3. CDR3 coding DNA: TGTGCCAGCAGACGACAGGGTTACGAGCAGTACTTC. Residues: CASRRQGYEQYF. V usage is TRBV6-5 and J usage is TRBJ2-7; 7 bases map to TRBD1. Trimming removed 6 bases from V and 4 bases from J; junction bases left unmatched: 3. Germline V gene sequence: CDR1 MNHEY, CDR2 SVGAGI. The CDR3 length is 12 residues.

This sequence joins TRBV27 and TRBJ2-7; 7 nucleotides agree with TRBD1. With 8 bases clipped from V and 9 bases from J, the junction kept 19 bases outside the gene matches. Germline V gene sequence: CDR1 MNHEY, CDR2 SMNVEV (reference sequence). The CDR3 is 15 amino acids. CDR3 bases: TGTGCCAGCCGTATCTCGACAGGGTGGGCAACTAGGCAGTACTTC. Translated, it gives CASRISTGWATRQYF.

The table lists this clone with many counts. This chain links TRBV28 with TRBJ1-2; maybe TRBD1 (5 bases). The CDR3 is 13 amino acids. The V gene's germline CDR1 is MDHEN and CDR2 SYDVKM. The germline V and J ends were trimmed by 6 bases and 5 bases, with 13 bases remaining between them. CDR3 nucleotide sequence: TGTGCCAGCAGCCTCACCGGGGGTTATGGCTACACCTTC. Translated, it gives CASSLTGGYGYTF.

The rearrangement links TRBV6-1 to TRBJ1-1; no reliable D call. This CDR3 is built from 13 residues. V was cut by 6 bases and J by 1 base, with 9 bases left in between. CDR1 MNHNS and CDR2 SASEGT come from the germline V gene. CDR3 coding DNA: TGTGCCAGCAGAGATGGAGGGAACACTGAAGCTTTCTTT. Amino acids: CASRDGGNTEAFF.

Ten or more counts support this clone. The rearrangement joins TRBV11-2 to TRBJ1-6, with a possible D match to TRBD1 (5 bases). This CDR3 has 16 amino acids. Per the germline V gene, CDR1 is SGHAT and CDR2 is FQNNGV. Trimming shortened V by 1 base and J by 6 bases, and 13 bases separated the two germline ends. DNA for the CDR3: TGTGCCAGCAGCTTAGCCGGGGGAGGGCTTAATTCACCCCTCCACTTT. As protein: CASSLAGGGLNSPLHF. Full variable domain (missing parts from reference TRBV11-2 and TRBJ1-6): EAGVAQSPRYKIIEKRQSVAFWCNPISGHATLYWYQQILGQGPKLLIQFQNNGVVDDSQLPKDRFSAERLKGVDSTLKIQPAKLEDSAVYLCASSLAGGGLNSPLHFGNGTRLTVT.

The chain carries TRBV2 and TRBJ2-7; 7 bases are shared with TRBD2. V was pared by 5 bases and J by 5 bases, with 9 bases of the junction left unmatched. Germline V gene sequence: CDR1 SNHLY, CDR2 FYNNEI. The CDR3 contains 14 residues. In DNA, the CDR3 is TGTGCCAGCAGTCAGGACGGGGGGTCGGACGAGCAGTACTTC. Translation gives CASSQDGGSDEQYF.

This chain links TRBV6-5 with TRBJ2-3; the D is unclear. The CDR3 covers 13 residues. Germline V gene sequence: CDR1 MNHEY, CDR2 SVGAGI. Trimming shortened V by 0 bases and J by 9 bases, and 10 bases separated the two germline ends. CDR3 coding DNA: TGTGCCAGCAGTTACTCGATGCTAGAAACGCAGTATTTT. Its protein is CASSYSMLETQYF.

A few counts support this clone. In DNA, the CDR3 is TGTGCCAGCAGCCCGCAGCGGGGGGGCACAGCAGATACGCAGTATTTT. Residues: CASSPQRGGTADTQYF. The rearrangement uses TRBV7-2 and TRBJ2-3, with 10 bases lining up with TRBD2. CDR3 size: 16 residues. Germline V CDR1 and CDR2: SGHTA, FQGNSA. With V trimmed by 5 bases and J by 4 bases, 9 bases remained unmatched.

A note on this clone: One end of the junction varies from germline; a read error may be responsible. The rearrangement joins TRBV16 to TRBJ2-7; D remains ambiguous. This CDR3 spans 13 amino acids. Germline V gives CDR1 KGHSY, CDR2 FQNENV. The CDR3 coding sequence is TGTGCCAGCAGCCAGGCCCCCTCCTCCGAGCAGTACTTC. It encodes CASSQAPSSEQYF.

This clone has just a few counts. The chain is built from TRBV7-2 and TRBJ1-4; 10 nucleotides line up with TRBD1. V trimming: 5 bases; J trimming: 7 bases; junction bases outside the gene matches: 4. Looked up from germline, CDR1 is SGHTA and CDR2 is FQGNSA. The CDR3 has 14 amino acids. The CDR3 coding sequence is TGTGCCAGCAGCCGTAGGACAGGGGGTGAAAAACTGTTTTTT. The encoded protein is CASSRRTGGEKLFF.

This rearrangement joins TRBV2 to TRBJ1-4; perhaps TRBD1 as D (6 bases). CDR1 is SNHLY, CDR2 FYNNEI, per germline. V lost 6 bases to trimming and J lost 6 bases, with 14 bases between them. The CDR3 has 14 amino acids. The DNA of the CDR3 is TGTGCCAGCAGCCCAGGGAGGGGGTATGAAAAACTGTTTTTT. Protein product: CASSPGRGYEKLFF.

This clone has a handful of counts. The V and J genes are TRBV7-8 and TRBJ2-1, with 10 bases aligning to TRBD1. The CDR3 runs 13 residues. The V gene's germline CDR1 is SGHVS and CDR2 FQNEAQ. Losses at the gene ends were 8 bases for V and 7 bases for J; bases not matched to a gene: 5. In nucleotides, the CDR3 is TGTGCCAGCGGAGACAGGGGGCTGAATGAGCAGTTCTTC. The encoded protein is CASGDRGLNEQFF.

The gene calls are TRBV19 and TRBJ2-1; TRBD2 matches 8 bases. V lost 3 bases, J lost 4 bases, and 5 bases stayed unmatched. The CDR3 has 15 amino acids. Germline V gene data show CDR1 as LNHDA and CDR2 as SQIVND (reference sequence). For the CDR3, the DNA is TGTGCCAGTAGTATGCCGGGGGGGGCGTACAATGAGCAGTTCTTC. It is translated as CASSMPGGAYNEQFF. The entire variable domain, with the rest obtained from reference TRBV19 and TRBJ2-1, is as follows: DGGITQSPKYLFRKEGQNVTLSCEQNLNHDAMYWYRQDPGQGLRLIYYSQIVNDFQKGDIAEGYSVSREKKESFPLTVTSAQKNPTAFYLCASSMPGGAYNEQFFGPGTRLTVL.

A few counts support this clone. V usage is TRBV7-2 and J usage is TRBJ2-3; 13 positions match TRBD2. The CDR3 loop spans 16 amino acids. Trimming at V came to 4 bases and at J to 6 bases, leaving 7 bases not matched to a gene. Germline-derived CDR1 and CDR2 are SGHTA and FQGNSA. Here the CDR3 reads CASSSWTSGGRDTQYF. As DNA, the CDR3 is TGTGCCAGCAGCTCCTGGACTAGCGGGGGCCGGGATACGCAGTATTTT.

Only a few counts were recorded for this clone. CDR3 residues: CASSVAEGADYGYTF. The CDR3 DNA is TGTGCCAGCAGCGTAGCTGAGGGGGCTGACTATGGCTACACCTTC. The rearrangement uses TRBV9 and TRBJ1-2, with 7 bases that match TRBD1. The CDR3 loop spans 15 amino acids. Germline loops: CDR1 SGDLS, CDR2 YYNGEE. V was pared by 0 bases and J by 3 bases, with 5 bases of the junction left unmatched.

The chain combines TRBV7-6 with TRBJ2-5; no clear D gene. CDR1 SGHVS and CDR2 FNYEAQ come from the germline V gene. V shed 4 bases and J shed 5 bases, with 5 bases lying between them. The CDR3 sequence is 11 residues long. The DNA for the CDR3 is TGTGCCAGCAGCTCGCAGGAGACCCAGTACTTC. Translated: CASSSQETQYF.

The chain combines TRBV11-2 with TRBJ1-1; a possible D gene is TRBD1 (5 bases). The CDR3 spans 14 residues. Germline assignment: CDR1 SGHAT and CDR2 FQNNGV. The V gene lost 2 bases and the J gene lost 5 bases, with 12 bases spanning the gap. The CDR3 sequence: CASSLNRGRTEAFF. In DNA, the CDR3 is TGTGCCAGCAGCTTAAATCGGGGGAGGACTGAAGCTTTCTTT.

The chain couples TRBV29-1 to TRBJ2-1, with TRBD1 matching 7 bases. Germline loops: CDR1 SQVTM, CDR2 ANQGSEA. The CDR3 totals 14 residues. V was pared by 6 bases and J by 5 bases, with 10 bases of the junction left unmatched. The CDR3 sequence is CSVLSGQLNNEQFF. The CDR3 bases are TGCAGCGTCCTATCGGGACAGTTAAACAATGAGCAGTTCTTC.